The TCR beta chain described here comes from a study of cytomegalovirus exposure and HLA in healthy donors. Background on the study: The Caucasian-associated ancestry cluster held 65% to 90% of 300 to 450 genotyped donors.

Study observations and caveats: In vitro assays verified that a few CMV-associated chains recognized CMV antigens specifically. In a later analysis, specific HLA alleles were associated with 15,000 to 20,000 TCR beta sequences at a 0.05 false discovery rate.

Per germline, CDR1 SGHNT and CDR2 YYREEE (reference sequence). V was cut by 0 bases and J by 6 bases, with 9 bases left in between. The CDR3 is 14 amino acids. This clone was detected a few times. Its target is unknown. PCR employed 60 Vbeta and 13 Jbeta primers. TCRdb keeps only in-frame clones here, not all; method: immunoSEQ multiplex PCR. The data hold 150,000 to 200,000 clones, with less than 90% observed a single time. The genes are TRBV5-4 and TRBJ2-2, with a tentative D call TRBD1 (5 bases). The material sequenced was PBMCs. This TCR derives from a boy aged 2 to 10 in good health and CMV-seronegative. The CDR3 reads CASSLEEGAGELFF. The CDR3 DNA follows: TGTGCCAGCAGCTTGGAAGAAGGGGCCGGGGAGCTGTTTTTT.